This T cell receptor (beta chain) was captured in a study of blood T cell repertoires in COVID-19. Study at large: T cells, B-cell-depleted T cells, or PBMCs supplied cDNA or gDNA.

V was shortened by 3 bases and J by 6 bases, with 11 bases between the two germline ends. Germline V gives CDR1 SGDLS, CDR2 YYNGEE. This CDR3 spans 13 amino acids. The sample holds one count of this clone. Method: immunoSEQ multiplex PCR; TCRdb's copy keeps in-frame clones and lacks some. This table has roughly 520,000 clones, around nine tenths appearing once. The receptor's source is a woman aged 40 to 49 who had recovered from COVID-19. Sequenced input: PBMCs or T cells enriched from blood (not recorded which). The chain employs TRBV9 and TRBJ2-3; TRBD1 might be the D (5 bases). For the CDR3, the DNA is TGTGCCAGCAGCGCCCGACAGTCCGATACGCAGTATTTT. It encodes CASSARQSDTQYF.